This entry concerns a single T cell receptor (beta chain). Its antigen remains unknown. Other DNA sequences in this sample translate to the same CDR3. CD4+ cells were split into CD45RA+ naive and CD45RA-negative memory subsets. Original analysis: Quality scores were absent from the junction-only immunoSEQ sequences, so filtering differed. The assay was immunoSEQ multiplex PCR, and TCRdb's table has in-frame clones only and misses some. That table is the source of V, J and clone size, and D and trimming were worked out from the DNA. The sample lists around 700,000 clones, around 72% occurring once. These data belong to a study of shared clonotypes between healthy human individuals. Whole-study results and caveats: Larger estimated richness was generally recorded for naive subsets relative to memory subsets. Some clonotypes were shared by all four sorted-subset donors, while others were not shared. The non-shared ones had lower generation probabilities than the shared ones.

V lost 2 bases and J lost 4, with 5 bases in between. The germline CDR1 and CDR2 sequences are SGHVS and FNYEAQ. CDR3 length: 12 residues. The sequencing input was memory CD4+ T cells sorted from blood. Documented subset: CD45RA-negative fraction. The chain is built from TRBV7-6 and TRBJ2-5; no clear D gene. The source of this sequence is a woman aged 25-40 years in good health. CDR3 sequence reads: CASSLSGETQYF. The CDR3 DNA is TGTGCCAGCAGCTTATCCGGAGAGACCCAGTACTTC. Full variable domain (rest looked up from reference TRBV7-6 and TRBJ2-5): GAGVSQSPRYKVTKRGQDVALRCDPISGHVSLYWYRQALGQGPEFLTYFNYEAQQDKSGLPNDRFSAERPEGSISTLTIQRTEQRDSAMYRCASSLSGETQYFGPGTRLLVL.